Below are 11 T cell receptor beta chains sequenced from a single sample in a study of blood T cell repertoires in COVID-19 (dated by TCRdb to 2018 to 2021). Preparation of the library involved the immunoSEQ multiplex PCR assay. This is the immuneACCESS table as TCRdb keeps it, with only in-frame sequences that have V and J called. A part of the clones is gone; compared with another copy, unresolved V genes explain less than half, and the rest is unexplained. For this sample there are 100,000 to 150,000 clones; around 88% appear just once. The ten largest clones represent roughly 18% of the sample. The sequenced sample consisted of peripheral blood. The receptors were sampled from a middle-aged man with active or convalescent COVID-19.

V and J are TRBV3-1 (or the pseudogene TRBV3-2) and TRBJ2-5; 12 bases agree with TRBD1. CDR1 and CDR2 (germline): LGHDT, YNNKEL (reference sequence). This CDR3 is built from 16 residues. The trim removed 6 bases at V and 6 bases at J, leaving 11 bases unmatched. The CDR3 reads CASSQMRDRGQKTQYF. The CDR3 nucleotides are TGTGCCAGCAGTCAGATGCGGGACAGGGGGCAGAAGACCCAGTACTTC.

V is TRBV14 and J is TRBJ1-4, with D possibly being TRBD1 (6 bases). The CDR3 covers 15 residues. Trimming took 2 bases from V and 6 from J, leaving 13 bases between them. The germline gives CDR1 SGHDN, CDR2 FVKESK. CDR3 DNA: TGTGCCAGCAGCCAACAAACAGGGTTGTATGAAAAACTGTTTTTT. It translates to CASSQQTGLYEKLFF.

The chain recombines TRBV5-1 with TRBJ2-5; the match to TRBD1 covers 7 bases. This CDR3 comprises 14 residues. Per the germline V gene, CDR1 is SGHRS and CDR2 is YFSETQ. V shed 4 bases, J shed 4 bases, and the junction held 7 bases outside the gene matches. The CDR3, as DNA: TGCGCCAGCAGCATTGGTCCAGGGGGAGAGACCCAGTACTTC. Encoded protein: CASSIGPGGETQYF.

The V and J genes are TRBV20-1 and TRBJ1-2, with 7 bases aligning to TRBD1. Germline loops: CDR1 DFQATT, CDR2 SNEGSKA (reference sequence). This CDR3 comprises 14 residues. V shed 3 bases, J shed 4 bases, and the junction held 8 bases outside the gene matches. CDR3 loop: CSASYRGAIYGYTF. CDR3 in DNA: TGCAGTGCTAGTTACAGGGGAGCCATCTATGGCTACACCTTC.

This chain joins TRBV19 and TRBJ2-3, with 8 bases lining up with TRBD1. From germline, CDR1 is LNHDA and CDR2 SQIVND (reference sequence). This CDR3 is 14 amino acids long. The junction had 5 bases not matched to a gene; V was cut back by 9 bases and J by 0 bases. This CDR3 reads CARRTGNSTDTQYF. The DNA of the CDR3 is TGTGCCAGAAGGACAGGGAACAGCACAGATACGCAGTATTTT.

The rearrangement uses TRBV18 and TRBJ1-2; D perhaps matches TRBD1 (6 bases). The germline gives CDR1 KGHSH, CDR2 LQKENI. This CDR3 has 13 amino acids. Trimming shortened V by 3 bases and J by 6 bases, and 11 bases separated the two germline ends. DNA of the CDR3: TGTGCCAGCTCACCCACAGGGACCGATGGCTACACCTTC. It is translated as CASSPTGTDGYTF.

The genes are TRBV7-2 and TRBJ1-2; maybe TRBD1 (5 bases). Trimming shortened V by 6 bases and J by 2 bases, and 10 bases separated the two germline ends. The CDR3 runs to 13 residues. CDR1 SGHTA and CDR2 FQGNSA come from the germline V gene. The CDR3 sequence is CASRRTGNYGYTF. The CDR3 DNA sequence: TGTGCCAGCAGACGTACAGGAAACTATGGCTACACCTTC.

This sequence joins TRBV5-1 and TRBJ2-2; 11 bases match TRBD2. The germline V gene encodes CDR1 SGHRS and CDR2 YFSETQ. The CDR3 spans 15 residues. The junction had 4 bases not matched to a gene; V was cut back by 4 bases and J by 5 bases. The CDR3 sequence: CASSNSGRATGELFF. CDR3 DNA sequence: TGCGCCAGCAGCAATAGCGGGAGGGCGACCGGGGAGCTGTTTTTT.

CDR3 sequence (DNA): TGTGCCAGCAGCGCCCCGGGACAGACCTACGAGCAGTACTTC. It specifies CASSAPGQTYEQYF. The chain combines TRBV3-1 (or the pseudogene TRBV3-2) with TRBJ2-7, with 7 bases matching TRBD1. The CDR3 is 14 residues long. V trimming: 5 bases; J trimming: 2 bases; junction bases outside the gene matches: 6. Germline CDR1 and CDR2: LGHDT and YNNKEL (reference sequence).

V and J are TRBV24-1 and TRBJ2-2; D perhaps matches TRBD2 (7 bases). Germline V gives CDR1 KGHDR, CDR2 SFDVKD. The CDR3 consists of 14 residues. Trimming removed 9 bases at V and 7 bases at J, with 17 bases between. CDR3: CATCIGGGHGELFF. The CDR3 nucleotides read TGTGCCACCTGTATTGGGGGGGGGCACGGGGAGCTGTTTTTT.

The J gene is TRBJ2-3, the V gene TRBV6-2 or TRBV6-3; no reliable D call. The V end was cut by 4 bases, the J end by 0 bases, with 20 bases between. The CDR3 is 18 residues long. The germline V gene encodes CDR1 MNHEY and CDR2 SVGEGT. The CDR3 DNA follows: TGTGCCAGCAGTTGGTCTGCAGGCGCCTCATTTAGCACAGATACGCAGTATTTT. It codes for CASSWSAGASFSTDTQYF.